This TCR beta chain derives from a study of monozygotic twins with inflammatory bowel disease. The study, taken as a whole, reports: Individual T cell subtypes were not distinguishable. Clonotype overlap with others was lower in IBD patients than in healthy twins, a difference that was greatest with disease activity. Whereas healthy co-twins had higher TCRbeta diversity (inverse Simpson), IBD patients had lower diversity.

Comment on this clonotype: The antigen remains undetermined.

Each CDR3 protein gets one entry in TCRdb, which reprocessed the 5' RACE reads and gives no DNA. Its table lists about 350,000 distinct CDR3 sequences. The TCR comes from a human donor with ulcerative colitis or Crohn's disease, or a healthy co-twin of an affected twin (not recorded which). The specimen sequenced was blood.

The CDR3: CAGSQRLAGVGDEQFF. The J gene is TRBJ2-1, the V gene TRBV7-9; TCRdb calls TRBD2, which cannot be checked without DNA. Per the germline V gene, CDR1 is SEHNR and CDR2 is FQNEAQ (reference sequence). This CDR3 comprises 16 residues.